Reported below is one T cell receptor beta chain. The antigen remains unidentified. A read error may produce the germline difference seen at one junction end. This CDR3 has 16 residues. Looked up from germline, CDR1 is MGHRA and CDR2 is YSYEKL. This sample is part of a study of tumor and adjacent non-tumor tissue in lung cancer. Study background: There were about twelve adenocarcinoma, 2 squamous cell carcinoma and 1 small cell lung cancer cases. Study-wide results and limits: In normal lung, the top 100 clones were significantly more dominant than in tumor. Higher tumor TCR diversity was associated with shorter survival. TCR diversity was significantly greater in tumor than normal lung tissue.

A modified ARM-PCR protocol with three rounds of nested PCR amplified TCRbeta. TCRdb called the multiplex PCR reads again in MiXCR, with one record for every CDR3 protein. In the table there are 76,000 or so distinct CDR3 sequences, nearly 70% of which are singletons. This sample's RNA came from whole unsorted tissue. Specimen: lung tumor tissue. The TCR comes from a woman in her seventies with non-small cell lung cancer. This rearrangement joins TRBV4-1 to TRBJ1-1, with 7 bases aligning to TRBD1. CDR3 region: CASSQDTGDMNTEAFF. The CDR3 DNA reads TGCGCTAGCAGCCAAGATACAGGGGATATGAACACTGAAGCTTTCTTT.